The 16 T cell receptor beta chains below all came from one sample that was sequenced in a study of technical replicates of blood from a handful of donors. The method was immunoSEQ multiplex PCR; TCRdb's version includes in-frame clones alone and lacks a portion of them. Altogether fewer than 100,000 clones are present, roughly 90% being singletons, with the ten largest covering roughly 0.38%. The source material was T cells isolated from PBMCs. The receptors stem from a human donor in good health.

The chain has TRBV11-1 and TRBJ1-1; a weak D match, TRBD1 (6 bases). The V end lost 5 bases, the J end lost 7 bases, and 14 bases lay between the germline ends. Germline CDR1 SGHAT, CDR2 FQDESV (reference sequence). The CDR3 runs to 13 residues. The CDR3, as DNA: TGTGCCAGCAGCATACAGGGTCTAGTTGAAGCTTTCTTT. It codes for CASSIQGLVEAFF.

CDR3 bases: TGTGCCAGCAGCTTATCAGGGGCAAGGAATCAGCCCCAGCATTTT. It translates to CASSLSGARNQPQHF. V usage is TRBV13 and J usage is TRBJ1-5; D might be TRBD1 (6 bases). Between the trimmed V and J ends, which lost 2 bases and 4 bases, there was a span of 12 bases. The CDR3 is made up of 15 amino acids. The germline V gene has CDR1 PRHDT and CDR2 FYEKMQ (reference sequence). Using reference TRBV13 and TRBJ1-5 for the parts outside the CDR3, the full variable domain is AAGVIQSPRHLIKEKRETATLKCYPIPRHDTVYWYQQGPGQDPQFLISFYEKMQSDKGSIPDRFSAQQFSDYHSELNMSSLELGDSALYFCASSLSGARNQPQHFGDGTRLSIL.

The V call is TRBV15, the J call TRBJ2-1; a possible D gene is TRBD1 (5 bases). Germline CDR1 is LNHNV and CDR2 is YYDKDF (reference sequence). This CDR3 contains 13 residues. Deletions cut 5 bases from V and 6 bases from J, with 11 bases between. CDR3 coding DNA: TGTGCCACCAGCGGCAGGGATCCCAATGAGCAGTTCTTC. It translates to CATSGRDPNEQFF.

The chain carries TRBV9 and TRBJ2-5, with TRBD1 as a possible D gene (5 bases). In germline, CDR1 is SGDLS, CDR2 YYNGEE. The V gene lost 4 bases and the J gene lost 3 bases, with 10 bases spanning the gap. The CDR3 loop spans 13 amino acids. In DNA, the CDR3 is TGTGCCAGCAGCACAGGCTGGGAAGAGACCCAGTACTTC. It codes for CASSTGWEETQYF.

In its sample, this clone was seen once. The chain uses TRBV7-9 and TRBJ2-2, with a possible D match to TRBD1 (5 bases). This CDR3 is built from 16 residues. CDR1 and CDR2 (germline): SEHNR, FQNEAQ (reference sequence). The ends were cut back, 3 bases at V and 3 bases at J, with 14 bases in the middle. CDR3 sequence: CASSFPGLQDTGELFF. The CDR3 DNA reads TGTGCCAGCAGCTTCCCAGGGCTCCAGGACACCGGGGAGCTGTTTTTT.

V and J are TRBV29-1 and TRBJ2-2; TRBD2 might be the D (6 bases). The CDR3 is 12 residues long. Deletions cut 6 bases from V and 5 bases from J, with 10 bases between. CDR1 and CDR2 (germline): SQVTM, ANQGSEA. The CDR3 bases are TGCAGCGTCGGGAGAATGACCGGGGAGCTGTTTTTT. This gives the protein CSVGRMTGELFF.

The chain couples TRBV4-2 to TRBJ2-1; 8 bases agree with TRBD2. The germline V gene encodes CDR1 LGHNA and CDR2 YNFKEQ. The CDR3 extends over 17 amino acids. Losses at the gene ends were 0 bases for V and 7 bases for J; bases not matched to a gene: 11. CDR3 loop: CASSQDLRGLVLNEQFF. CDR3 nucleotide sequence: TGTGCCAGCAGCCAAGATCTTCGGGGACTAGTTCTGAATGAGCAGTTCTTC.

The genes are TRBV5-1 and TRBJ2-4; the match to TRBD2 covers 7 bases. The germline V gene encodes CDR1 SGHRS and CDR2 YFSETQ. The CDR3 has 14 residues. The V gene end was trimmed by 4 bases and the J gene end by 5 bases; junction bases not matched to a gene: 6. CDR3: CASSESSGENIQYF. The CDR3 DNA reads as TGCGCCAGCAGCGAGTCTAGCGGAGAAAACATTCAGTACTTC.

The chain combines TRBV29-1 with TRBJ1-2; the match to TRBD1 covers 7 bases. The CDR3 loop spans 14 amino acids. Per germline, CDR1 SQVTM and CDR2 ANQGSEA. V trimming: 4 bases; J trimming: 3 bases; junction bases outside the gene matches: 8. CDR3 nucleotides: TGCAGCGTTGCCGGAAGGGGGCGCGACTATGGCTACACCTTC. Translation gives CSVAGRGRDYGYTF.

CDR3: CAWSVFQGIRGMNTEAFF. The CDR3 DNA reads as TGTGCCTGGAGTGTATTCCAGGGAATCAGGGGGATGAACACTGAAGCTTTCTTT. The V and J genes are TRBV30 and TRBJ1-1, with 7 bases lining up with TRBD1. The germline CDR1 and CDR2 sequences are GTSNPN and SVGIG (reference sequence). The length of the CDR3 is 18 residues. Trimming removed 0 bases from V and 0 bases from J; junction bases left unmatched: 13.

Here the CDR3 DNA reads TGTGCCAGCAGTACCGGGGGGGAAATGCCGCATGACTACACCTTC. Its protein product is CASSTGGEMPHDYTF. V is TRBV27 and J is TRBJ1-2; maybe TRBD1 (5 bases). Trimming shortened V by 5 bases and J by 10 bases, and 23 bases separated the two germline ends. This CDR3 is 15 amino acids long. Germline CDR1 reads MNHEY; CDR2 reads SMNVEV (reference sequence).

As for this clone: An end of the junction differs from the germline gene, which may be a read error. V usage is TRBV7-7 and J usage is TRBJ2-5, with 11 bases lining up with TRBD2. This CDR3 comprises 16 residues. Germline V gives CDR1 SSHAT, CDR2 FNYEAQ (reference sequence). CDR3 bases: TGTGCTAGCAGCTTAAGACTAGCGGGACCCGGGGAGACCCAGTACTTC. This codes for CASSLRLAGPGETQYF.

V usage is TRBV14 and J usage is TRBJ2-2; maybe TRBD2 (5 bases). The V end was cut by 1 base, the J end by 3 bases, with 18 bases between. The CDR3 sequence is 18 residues long. Per germline, CDR1 SGHDN and CDR2 FVKESK. The CDR3 spells CASSQAYRRPGDTGELFF. CDR3 nucleotide sequence: TGTGCCAGCAGCCAAGCTTATAGGAGGCCCGGGGACACCGGGGAGCTGTTTTTT.

This chain links TRBV4-1 with TRBJ2-1; no firm D call. CDR3 length equals 14 residues. The V gene's germline CDR1 is MGHRA and CDR2 YSYEKL. V lost 0 bases and J lost 3, with 6 bases in between. CDR3 sequence (DNA): TGCGCCAGCAGCCAAGAAACTGTCTACAATGAGCAGTTCTTC. This gives the protein CASSQETVYNEQFF.

This sequence joins TRBV6-5 and TRBJ2-7; no definite D call. The V end lost 0 bases, the J end lost 2 bases, and 5 bases lay between the germline ends. This CDR3 spans 13 amino acids. Germline lookup yields CDR1 MNHEY and CDR2 SVGAGI. The CDR3, as DNA: TGTGCCAGCAGTTACTCGCGCACCTACGAGCAGTACTTC. Amino acids: CASSYSRTYEQYF.

The J gene is TRBJ1-3, the V gene TRBV2; D unresolved. The V gene lost 3 bases and the J gene lost 4 bases, with 10 bases spanning the gap. Germline CDR1 SNHLY, CDR2 FYNNEI. This CDR3 region has 14 residues. Here the CDR3 reads CASSDKVLGNTIYF. CDR3 DNA: TGTGCCAGCAGTGATAAAGTGCTAGGAAACACCATATATTTT.